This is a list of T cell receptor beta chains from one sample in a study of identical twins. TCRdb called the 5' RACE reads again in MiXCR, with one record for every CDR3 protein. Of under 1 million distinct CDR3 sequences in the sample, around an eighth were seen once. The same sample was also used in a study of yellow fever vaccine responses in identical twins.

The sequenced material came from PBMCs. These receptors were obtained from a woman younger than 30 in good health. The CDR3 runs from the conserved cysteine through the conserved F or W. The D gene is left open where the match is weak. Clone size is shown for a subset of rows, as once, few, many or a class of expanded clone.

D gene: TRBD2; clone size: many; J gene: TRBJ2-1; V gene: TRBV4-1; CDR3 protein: CASSQGLLSGRGNEQFF; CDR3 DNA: TGCGCCAGCAGCCAAGGGTTACTTAGCGGGAGGGGCAATGAGCAGTTCTTC
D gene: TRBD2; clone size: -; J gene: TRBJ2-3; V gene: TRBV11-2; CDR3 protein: CASSLDISGTDTQYF; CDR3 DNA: TGTGCCAGCAGCTTAGATATAAGCGGGACCGATACGCAGTATTTT
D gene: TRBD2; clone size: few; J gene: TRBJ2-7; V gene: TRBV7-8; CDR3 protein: CASSSARLAPTYEQYF; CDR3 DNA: TGTGCCAGCAGCTCAGCCAGACTAGCGCCCACCTACGAGCAGTACTTC
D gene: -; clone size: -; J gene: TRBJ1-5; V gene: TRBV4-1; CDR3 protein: CASSQEQRTKNQPQHF; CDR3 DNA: TGCGCCAGCAGCCAAGAGCAGCGCACCAAAAATCAGCCCCAGCATTTT
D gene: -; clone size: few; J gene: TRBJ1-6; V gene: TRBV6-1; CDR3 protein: CASSKPGAGDSPLHF; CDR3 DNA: TGTGCCAGCAGTAAACCAGGCGCCGGTGATTCACCCCTCCACTTT
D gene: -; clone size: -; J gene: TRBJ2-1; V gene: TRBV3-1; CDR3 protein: CASSQGQHSYNEQFF; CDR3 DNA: TGTGCCAGCAGCCAAGGGCAACACTCCTACAATGAGCAGTTCTTC
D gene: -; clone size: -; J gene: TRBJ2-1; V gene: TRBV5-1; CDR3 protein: CASSFSGNGQQFF; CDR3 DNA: TGCGCCAGCAGCTTCTCAGGGAATGGGCAGCAGTTCTTC
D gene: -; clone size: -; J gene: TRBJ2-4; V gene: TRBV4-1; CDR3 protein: CASSQDSGRDIQYF; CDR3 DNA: TGCGCCAGCAGCCAAGATTCGGGTCGGGACATTCAGTACTTC
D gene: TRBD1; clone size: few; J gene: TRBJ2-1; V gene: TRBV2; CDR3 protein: CASSSRDRGLDNEQFF; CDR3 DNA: TGTGCCAGCAGCTCCCGGGACAGGGGGCTTGACAATGAGCAGTTCTTC
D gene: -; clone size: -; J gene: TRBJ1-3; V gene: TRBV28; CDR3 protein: CASSRQAYSGNTIYF; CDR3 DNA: TGTGCCAGCAGTAGACAGGCGTACTCTGGAAACACCATATATTTT
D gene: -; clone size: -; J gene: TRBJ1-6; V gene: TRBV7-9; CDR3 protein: CASSLEAHSAPLHF; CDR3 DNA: TGTGCCAGCAGCTTAGAGGCCCACTCGGCGCCCCTCCACTTT
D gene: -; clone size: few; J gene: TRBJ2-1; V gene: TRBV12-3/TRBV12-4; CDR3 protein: CASSFRLEGVQFF; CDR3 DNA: TGTGCCAGCAGTTTCAGACTAGAGGGGGTGCAGTTCTTC
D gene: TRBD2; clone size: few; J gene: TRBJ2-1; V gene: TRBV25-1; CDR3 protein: CASSESPQRGPYNEQFF; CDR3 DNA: TGTGCCAGCAGTGAATCCCCCCAGCGGGGGCCATACAATGAGCAGTTCTTC
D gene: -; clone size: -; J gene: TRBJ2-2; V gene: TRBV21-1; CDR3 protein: CASSKRGFF; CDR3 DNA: TGTGCCAGCAGCAAAAGAGGGTTTTTT
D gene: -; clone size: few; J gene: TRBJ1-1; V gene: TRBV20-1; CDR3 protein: CSAFQGKNTEAFF; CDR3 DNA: TGCAGTGCCTTTCAGGGTAAGAACACTGAAGCTTTCTTT
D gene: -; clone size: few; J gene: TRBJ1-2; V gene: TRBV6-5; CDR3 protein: CASTGNYGYTF; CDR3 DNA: TGTGCCAGCACAGGGAACTATGGCTACACCTTC
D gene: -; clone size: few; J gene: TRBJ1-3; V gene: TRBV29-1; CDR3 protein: CSVAVSSGNTIYF; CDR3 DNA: TGCAGCGTTGCGGTGAGCTCTGGAAACACCATATATTTT
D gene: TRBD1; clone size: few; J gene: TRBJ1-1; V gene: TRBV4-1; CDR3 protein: CASSQGQSPNTEAFF; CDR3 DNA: TGCGCCAGCAGCCAGGGACAGTCTCCGAACACTGAAGCTTTCTTT
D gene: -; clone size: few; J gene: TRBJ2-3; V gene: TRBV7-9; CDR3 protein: CGHEGTDTQYF; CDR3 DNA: TGTGGTCATGAAGGCACAGATACGCAGTATTTT
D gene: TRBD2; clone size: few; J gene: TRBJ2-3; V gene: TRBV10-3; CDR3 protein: CAISWTSGVSTDTQYF; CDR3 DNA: TGTGCCATCAGCTGGACTAGCGGGGTGAGCACAGATACGCAGTATTTT
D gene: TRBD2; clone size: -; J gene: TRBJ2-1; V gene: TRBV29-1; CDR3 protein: CSALTVAGWDEQFF; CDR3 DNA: TGCAGCGCCCTGACAGTAGCGGGGTGGGATGAGCAGTTCTTC
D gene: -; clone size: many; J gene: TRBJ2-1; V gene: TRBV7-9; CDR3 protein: CASIPGGSSYNEQFF; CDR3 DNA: TGTGCCAGCATCCCCGGAGGGAGCTCCTACAATGAGCAGTTCTTC
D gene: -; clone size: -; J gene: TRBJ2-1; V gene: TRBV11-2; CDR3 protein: CASSPTSESEQFF; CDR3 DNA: TGTGCCAGCAGCCCCACATCTGAGTCCGAGCAGTTCTTC
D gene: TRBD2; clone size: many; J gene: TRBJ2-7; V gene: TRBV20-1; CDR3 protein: CSATSGLAGTVLYEQYF; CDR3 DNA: TGCAGTGCTACCTCGGGACTAGCGGGGACGGTACTCTACGAGCAGTACTTC
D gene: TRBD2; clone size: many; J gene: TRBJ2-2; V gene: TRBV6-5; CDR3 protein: CASSYPSLAGVFTGELFF; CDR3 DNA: TGTGCCAGCAGTTACCCGAGCCTAGCGGGGGTGTTCACCGGGGAGCTGTTTTTT
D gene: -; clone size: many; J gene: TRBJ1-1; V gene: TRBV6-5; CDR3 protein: CASSYSGTNTEAFF; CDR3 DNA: TGTGCCAGCAGTTACTCGGGCACCAACACTGAAGCTTTCTTT
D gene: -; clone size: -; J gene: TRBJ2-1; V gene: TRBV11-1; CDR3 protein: CASSLALNGGGRSYNEQFF; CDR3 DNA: TGTGCCAGCAGCTTAGCGCTAAACGGCGGGGGCCGCTCCTACAATGAGCAGTTCTTC
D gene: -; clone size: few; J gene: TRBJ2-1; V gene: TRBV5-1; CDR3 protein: CASSLDRQNRWGQFF; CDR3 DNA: TGCGCCAGCAGCTTGGATCGACAGAACCGCTGGGGGCAGTTCTTC
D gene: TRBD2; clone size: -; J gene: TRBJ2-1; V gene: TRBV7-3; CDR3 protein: CASSYLPTSGMDEQFF; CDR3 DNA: TGTGCCAGCAGCTACCTACCGACTAGCGGGATGGATGAGCAGTTCTTC
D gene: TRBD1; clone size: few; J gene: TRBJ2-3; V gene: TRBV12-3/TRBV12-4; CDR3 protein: CASSLNRGRGATDTQYF; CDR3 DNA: TGTGCCAGCAGTTTGAACAGGGGGCGAGGGGCCACAGATACGCAGTATTTT
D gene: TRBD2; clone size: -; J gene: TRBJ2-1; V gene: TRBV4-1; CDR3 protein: CASSQDAPLAGSYNEQFF; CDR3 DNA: TGCGCCAGCAGCCAAGATGCGCCCCTAGCGGGCTCCTACAATGAGCAGTTCTTC
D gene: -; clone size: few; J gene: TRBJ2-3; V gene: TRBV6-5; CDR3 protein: CASKLLGSTDTQYF; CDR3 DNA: TGTGCCAGCAAGCTACTAGGGAGCACAGATACGCAGTATTTT